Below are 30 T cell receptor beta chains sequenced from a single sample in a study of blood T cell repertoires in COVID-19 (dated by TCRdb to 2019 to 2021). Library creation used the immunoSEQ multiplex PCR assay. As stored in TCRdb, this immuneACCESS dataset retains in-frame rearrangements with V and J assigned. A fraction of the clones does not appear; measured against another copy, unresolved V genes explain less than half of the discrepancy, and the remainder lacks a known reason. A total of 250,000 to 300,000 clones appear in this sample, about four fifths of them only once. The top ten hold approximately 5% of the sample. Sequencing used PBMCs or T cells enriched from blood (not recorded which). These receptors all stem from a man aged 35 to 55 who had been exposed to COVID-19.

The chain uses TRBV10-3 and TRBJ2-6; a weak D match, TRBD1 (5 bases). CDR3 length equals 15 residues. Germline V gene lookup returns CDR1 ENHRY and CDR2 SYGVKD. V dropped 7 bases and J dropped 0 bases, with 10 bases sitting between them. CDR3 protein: CAINQGVSGANVLTF. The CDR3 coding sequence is TGTGCCATCAATCAGGGCGTCTCTGGGGCCAACGTCCTGACTTTC.

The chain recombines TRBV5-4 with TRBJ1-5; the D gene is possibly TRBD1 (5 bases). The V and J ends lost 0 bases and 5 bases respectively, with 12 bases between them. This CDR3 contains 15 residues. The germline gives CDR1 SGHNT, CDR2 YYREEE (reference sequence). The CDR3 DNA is TGTGCCAGCAGCTTGGATATGGGGGGGGATCAGCCCCAGCATTTT. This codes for CASSLDMGGDQPQHF.

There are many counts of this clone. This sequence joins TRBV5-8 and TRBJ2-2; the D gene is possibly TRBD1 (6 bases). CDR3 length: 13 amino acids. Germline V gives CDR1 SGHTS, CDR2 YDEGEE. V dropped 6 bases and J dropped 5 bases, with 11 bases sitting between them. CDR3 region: CASNRVRTGELFF. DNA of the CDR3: TGTGCCAGCAACAGGGTTAGGACCGGGGAGCTGTTTTTT. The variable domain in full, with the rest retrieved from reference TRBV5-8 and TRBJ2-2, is EAGVTQSPTHLIKTRGQQATLRCSPISGHTSVYWYQQALGLGLQFLLWYDEGEERNRGNFPPRFSGRQFPNYSSELNVNALELEDSALYLCASNRVRTGELFFGEGSRLTVL.

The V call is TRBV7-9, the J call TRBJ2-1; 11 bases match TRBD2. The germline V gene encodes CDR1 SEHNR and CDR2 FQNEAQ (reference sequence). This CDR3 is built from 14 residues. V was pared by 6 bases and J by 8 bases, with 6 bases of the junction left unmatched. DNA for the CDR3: TGTGCCAGCAGACTAGCGGGAGTATTGTATGAGCAGTTCTTC. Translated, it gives CASRLAGVLYEQFF. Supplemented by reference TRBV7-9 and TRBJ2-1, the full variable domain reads DTGVSQNPRHKITKRGQNVTFRCDPISEHNRLYWYRQTLGQGPEFLTYFQNEAQLEKSRLLSDRFSAERPKGSFSTLEIQRTEQGDSAMYLCASRLAGVLYEQFFGPGTRLTVL.

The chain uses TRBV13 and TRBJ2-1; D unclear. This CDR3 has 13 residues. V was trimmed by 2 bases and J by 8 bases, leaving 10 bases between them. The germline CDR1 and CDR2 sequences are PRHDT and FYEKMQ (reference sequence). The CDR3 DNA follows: TGTGCCAGCAGCTTACAAGCGCTCGATGAGCAGTTCTTC. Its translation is CASSLQALDEQFF.

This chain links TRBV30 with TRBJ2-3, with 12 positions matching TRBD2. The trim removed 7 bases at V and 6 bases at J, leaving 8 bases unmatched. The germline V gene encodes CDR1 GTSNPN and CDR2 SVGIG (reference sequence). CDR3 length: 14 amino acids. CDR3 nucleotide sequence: TGTGCCTCGCGACTAGCGGGAGTTGCCGATACGCAGTATTTT. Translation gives CASRLAGVADTQYF.

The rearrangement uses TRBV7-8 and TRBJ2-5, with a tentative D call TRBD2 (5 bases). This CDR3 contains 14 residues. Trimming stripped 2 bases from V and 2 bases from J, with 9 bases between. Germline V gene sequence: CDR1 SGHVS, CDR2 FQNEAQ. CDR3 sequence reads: CASSLKRKQETQYF. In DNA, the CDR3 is TGTGCCAGCAGCTTAAAGCGGAAACAAGAGACCCAGTACTTC.

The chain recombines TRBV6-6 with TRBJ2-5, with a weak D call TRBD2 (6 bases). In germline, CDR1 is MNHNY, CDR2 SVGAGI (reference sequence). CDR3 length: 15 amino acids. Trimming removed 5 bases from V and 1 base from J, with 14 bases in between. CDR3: CASSPPAGSQETQYF. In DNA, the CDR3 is TGTGCCAGCAGTCCCCCCGCGGGAAGCCAAGAGACCCAGTACTTC.

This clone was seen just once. The CDR3 reads CASSVASWEGGADTQYF. The CDR3 DNA reads as TGTGCCAGCAGCGTAGCTTCGTGGGAGGGCGGAGCAGATACGCAGTATTTT. V is TRBV9 and J is TRBJ2-3; 7 bases are a match to TRBD2. The CDR3 spans 17 residues. J gave up 4 bases and V 0 bases, and 11 bases lay outside the gene matches. Germline values: CDR1 SGDLS, CDR2 YYNGEE. The whole variable domain, remainder taken from reference TRBV9 and TRBJ2-3, is DSGVTQTPKHLITATGQRVTLRCSPRSGDLSVYWYQQSLDQGLQFLIQYYNGEERAKGNILERFSAQQFPDLHSELNLSSLELGDSALYFCASSVASWEGGADTQYFGPGTRLTVL.

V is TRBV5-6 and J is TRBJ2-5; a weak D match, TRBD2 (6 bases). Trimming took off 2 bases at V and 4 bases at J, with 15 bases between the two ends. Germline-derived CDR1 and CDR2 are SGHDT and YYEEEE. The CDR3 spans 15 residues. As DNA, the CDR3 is TGTGCCAGCAGCTTTGTGCCGACTAGGATAGAGACCCAGTACTTC. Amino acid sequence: CASSFVPTRIETQYF.

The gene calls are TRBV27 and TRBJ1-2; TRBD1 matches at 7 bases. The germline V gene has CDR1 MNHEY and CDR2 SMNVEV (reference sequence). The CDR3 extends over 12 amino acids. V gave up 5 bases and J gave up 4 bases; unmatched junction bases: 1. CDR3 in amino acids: CASSAGGYGYTF. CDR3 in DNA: TGTGCCAGCAGTGCAGGGGGCTATGGCTACACCTTC.

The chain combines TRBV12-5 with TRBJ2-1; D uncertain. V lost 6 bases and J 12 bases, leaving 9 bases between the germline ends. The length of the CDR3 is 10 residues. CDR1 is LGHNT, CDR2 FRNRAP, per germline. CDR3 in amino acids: CASGLTRQFF. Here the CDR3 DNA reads TGTGCTAGTGGGTTGACAAGGCAGTTCTTC.

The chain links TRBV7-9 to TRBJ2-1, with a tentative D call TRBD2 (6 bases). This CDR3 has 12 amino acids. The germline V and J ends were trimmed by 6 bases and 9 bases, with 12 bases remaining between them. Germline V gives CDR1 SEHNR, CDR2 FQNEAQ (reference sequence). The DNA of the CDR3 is TGTGCCAGCAGTCTCGGGGGAGGTGAGCAGTTCTTC. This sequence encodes CASSLGGGEQFF.

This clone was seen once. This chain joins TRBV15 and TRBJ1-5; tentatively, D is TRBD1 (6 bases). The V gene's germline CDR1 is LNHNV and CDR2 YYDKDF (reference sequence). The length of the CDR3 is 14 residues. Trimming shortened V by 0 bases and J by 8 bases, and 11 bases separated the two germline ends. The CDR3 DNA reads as TGTGCCACCAGCAGAGATAGGGGGAAGGAGCCCCAGCATTTT. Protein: CATSRDRGKEPQHF.

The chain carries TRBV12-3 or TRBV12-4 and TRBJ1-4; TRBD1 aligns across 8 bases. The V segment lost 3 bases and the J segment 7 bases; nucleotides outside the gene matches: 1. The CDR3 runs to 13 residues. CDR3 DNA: TGTGCCAGCAGTTTGGGACAGGCTGAAAAACTGTTTTTT. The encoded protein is CASSLGQAEKLFF.

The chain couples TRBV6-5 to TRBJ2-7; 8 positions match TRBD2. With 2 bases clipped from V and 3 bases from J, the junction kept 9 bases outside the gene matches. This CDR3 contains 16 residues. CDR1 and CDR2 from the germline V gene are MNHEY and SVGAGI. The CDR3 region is CASSYQNSGTSYEQYF. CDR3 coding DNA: TGTGCCAGCAGTTACCAAAATTCCGGGACTAGCTACGAGCAGTACTTC.

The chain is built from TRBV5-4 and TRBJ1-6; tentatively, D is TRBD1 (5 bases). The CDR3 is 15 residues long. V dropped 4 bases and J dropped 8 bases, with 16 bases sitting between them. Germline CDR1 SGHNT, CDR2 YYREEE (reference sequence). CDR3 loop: CASSPAGGFDSPLHF. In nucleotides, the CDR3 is TGTGCCAGCAGCCCCGCGGGGGGATTTGATTCACCCCTCCACTTT.

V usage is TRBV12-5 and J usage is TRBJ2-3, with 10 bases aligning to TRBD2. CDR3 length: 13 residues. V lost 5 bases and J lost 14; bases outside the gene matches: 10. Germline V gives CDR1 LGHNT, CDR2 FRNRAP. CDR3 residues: CASGPTVAGGRYF. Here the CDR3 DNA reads TGTGCTAGTGGTCCGACTGTAGCGGGAGGAAGGTATTTT.

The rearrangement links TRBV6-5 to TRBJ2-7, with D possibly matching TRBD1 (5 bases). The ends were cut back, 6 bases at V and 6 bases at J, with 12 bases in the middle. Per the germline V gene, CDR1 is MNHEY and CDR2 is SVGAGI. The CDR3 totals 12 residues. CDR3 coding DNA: TGTGCCAGCAGGACGACAGCTGCCGAGCAGTACTTC. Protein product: CASRTTAAEQYF.

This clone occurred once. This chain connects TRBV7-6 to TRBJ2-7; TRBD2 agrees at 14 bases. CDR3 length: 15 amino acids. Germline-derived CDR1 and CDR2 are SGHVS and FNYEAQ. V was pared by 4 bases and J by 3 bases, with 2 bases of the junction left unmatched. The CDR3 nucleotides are TGTGCCAGCAGCTCGGGACTAGCGGGAGTCTACGAGCAGTACTTC. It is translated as CASSSGLAGVYEQYF.

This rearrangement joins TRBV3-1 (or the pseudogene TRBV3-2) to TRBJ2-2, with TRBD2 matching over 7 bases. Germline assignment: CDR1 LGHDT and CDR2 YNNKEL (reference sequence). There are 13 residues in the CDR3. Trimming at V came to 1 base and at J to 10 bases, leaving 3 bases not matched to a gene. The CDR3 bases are TGTGCCAGCAGCCAAGGGACTAGGGAGGAGCTGTTTTTT. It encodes CASSQGTREELFF.

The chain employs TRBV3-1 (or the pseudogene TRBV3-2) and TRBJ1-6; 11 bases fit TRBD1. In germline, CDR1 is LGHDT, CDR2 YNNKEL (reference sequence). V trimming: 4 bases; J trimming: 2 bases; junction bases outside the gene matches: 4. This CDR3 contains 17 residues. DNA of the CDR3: TGTGCCAGCAGCCGGGACAGGGGGACGACCTATAATTCACCCCTCCACTTT. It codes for CASSRDRGTTYNSPLHF.

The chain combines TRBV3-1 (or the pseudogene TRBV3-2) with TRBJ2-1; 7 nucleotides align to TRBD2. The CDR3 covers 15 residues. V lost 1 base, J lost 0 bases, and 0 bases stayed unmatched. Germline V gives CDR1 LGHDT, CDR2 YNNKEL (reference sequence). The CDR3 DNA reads TGTGCCAGCAGCCAAGGCGGGGGCTCCTACAATGAGCAGTTCTTC. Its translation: CASSQGGGSYNEQFF.

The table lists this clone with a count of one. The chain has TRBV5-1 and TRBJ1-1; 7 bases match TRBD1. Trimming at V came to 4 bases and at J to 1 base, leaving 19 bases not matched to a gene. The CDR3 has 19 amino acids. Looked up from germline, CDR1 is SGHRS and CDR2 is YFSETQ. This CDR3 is CASSLLIRPGQIKNTEAFF. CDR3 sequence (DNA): TGCGCCAGCAGCCTACTTATTAGGCCGGGACAGATAAAGAACACTGAAGCTTTCTTT.

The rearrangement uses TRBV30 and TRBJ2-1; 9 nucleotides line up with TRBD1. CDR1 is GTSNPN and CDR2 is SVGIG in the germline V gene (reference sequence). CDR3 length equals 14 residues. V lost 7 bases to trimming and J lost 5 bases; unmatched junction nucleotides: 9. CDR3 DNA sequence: TGTGCCTTAACGACCGGGACAGGGAACAATGAGCAGTTCTTC. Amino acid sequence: CALTTGTGNNEQFF.

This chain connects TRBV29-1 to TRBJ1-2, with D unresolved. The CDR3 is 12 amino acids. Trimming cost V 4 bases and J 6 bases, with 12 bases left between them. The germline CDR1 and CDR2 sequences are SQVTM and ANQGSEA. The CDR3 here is CSVGRATHGYTF. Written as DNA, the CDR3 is TGCAGCGTTGGTCGAGCAACCCATGGCTACACCTTC.

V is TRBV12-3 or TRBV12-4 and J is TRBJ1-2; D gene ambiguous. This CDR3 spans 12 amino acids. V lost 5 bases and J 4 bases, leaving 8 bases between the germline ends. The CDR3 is CASSGVGYGYTF. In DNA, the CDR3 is TGTGCCAGCAGTGGTGTCGGCTATGGCTACACCTTC.

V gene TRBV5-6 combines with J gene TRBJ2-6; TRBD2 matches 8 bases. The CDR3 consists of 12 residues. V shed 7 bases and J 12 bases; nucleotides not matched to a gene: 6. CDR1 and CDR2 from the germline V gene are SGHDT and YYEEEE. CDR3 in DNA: TGTGCCAGCCTAAGCGGGAGAGGCGTCCTGACTTTC. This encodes CASLSGRGVLTF.

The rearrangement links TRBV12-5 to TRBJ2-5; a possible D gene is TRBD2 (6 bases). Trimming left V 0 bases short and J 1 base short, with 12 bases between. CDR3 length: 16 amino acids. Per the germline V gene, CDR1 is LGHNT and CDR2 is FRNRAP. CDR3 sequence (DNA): TGTGCTAGTGGTTTGGTGGCGGGGAGCGGCCAAGAGACCCAGTACTTC. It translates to CASGLVAGSGQETQYF.

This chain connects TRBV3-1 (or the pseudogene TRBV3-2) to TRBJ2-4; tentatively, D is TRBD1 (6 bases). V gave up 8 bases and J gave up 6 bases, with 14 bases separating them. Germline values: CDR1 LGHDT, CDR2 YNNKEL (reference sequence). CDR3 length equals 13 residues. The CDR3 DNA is TGTGCCAGCGAAATCAGGGGTGGAAACATTCAGTACTTC. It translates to CASEIRGGNIQYF.